This note documents a single T cell receptor (beta chain) sequence. Its specificity is not known. Healthy Caucasians alone served as donors. This specimen belongs to a study of identical twins. From the 5' RACE reads, TCRdb called clonotypes with MiXCR, one entry per CDR3 protein. The table shows about 720,000 distinct CDR3 sequences, with approximately 18% occurring only once. General study points: Memory repertoires lacked the insertion deficit that abundant cord blood beta clonotypes showed.

These sequences were also reported in another study, on T cells expressing NK-cell markers.

This sequence originates from a woman aged 18 to 35 in good health. The specimen sequenced was PBMCs.

The CDR3 region is CASSQAQGGGSYEQYF. CDR3 DNA: TGTGCCAGCAGCCAAGCACAGGGTGGGGGCTCCTACGAGCAGTACTTC. This chain uses TRBV4-2 with TRBJ2-7; tentatively, D is TRBD1 (6 bases). Germline loops: CDR1 LGHNA, CDR2 YNFKEQ. V was clipped by 1 base and J by 0 bases, with 13 bases between them. The CDR3 extends over 16 amino acids.